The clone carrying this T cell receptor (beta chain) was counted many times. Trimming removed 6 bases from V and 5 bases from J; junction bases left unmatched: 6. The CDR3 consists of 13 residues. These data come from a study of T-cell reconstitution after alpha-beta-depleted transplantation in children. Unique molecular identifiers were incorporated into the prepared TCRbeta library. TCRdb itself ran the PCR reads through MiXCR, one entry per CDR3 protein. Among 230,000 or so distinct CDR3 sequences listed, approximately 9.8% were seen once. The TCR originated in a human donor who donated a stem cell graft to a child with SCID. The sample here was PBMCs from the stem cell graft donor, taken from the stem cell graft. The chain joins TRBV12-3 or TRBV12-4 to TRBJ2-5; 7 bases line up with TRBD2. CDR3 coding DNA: TGTGCCAGCAGCCAGACTAGCCCGGAGACCCAGTACTTC. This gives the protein CASSQTSPETQYF.